The T cell receptor beta chain described here comes from a study of immune heterogeneity within non-small cell lung tumors. General study findings and limits: Largely distinct from one individual patient to the next were the high-frequency T-cell receptor beta clonotypes.

The starting template was genomic DNA from bulk tumor, approximately 600 ng per sample. Several biopsies per primary tumor, spaced far apart, were taken during surgery. Surgery that was curative in intent was performed on patients with untreated, newly diagnosed non-small cell lung cancer. The authors amplified TCR beta CDR3 by multiplex PCR with 32 V and 13 J primers. TCRdb re-called the multiplex PCR reads with MiXCR, one entry per CDR3 protein. The repertoire holds 15,000 to 20,000 distinct CDR3 sequences, with around 28% as singletons. The CDR3 extends over 13 amino acids. Germline loops: CDR1 MNHNS, CDR2 SASEGT. V dropped 10 bases and J dropped 3; count of bases not matched to a gene: 8. By its share, this clonotype is medium-sized. Its antigen is currently unknown.

The source is a man aged 35 to 55 with non-small cell lung cancer. The V call is TRBV6-1, the J call TRBJ2-7; 8 bases are shared with TRBD2. The sequenced sample consisted of lung tumor tissue. The CDR3 DNA sequence: TGTGCCACCCTGCCTGCGGGAGGCTACGAGCAGTACTTC. Translating it yields CATLPAGGYEQYF.